Below, 30 T cell receptor beta chains from the same sample are listed, as sequenced in a study of cytomegalovirus exposure and HLA in healthy donors. The PCR employed 60 Vbeta primers together with 13 Jbeta primers. Clones were read by immunoSEQ multiplex PCR, and TCRdb kept only the in-frame ones, dropping some. This table holds some 190,000 clones, over 70% found once. Specimen: PBMCs. The receptors derive from a man between 18 and 29 years old in good health and CMV-seronegative.

V is TRBV6-5 and J is TRBJ1-6, with D possibly being TRBD1 (6 bases). V was clipped by 6 bases and J by 8 bases, with 14 bases between them. This CDR3 comprises 14 residues. The germline V gene encodes CDR1 MNHEY and CDR2 SVGAGI. The chain's CDR3 is CASSQQGLHSPLHF. CDR3 bases: TGTGCCAGCAGCCAACAGGGTCTGCATTCACCCCTCCACTTT.

The gene calls are TRBV7-9 and TRBJ2-7; weak D call: TRBD1 (6 bases). CDR1 is SEHNR and CDR2 is FQNEAQ in the germline V gene (reference sequence). This CDR3 contains 14 residues. The V and J ends lost 4 bases and 2 bases respectively, with 12 bases between them. CDR3 nucleotides: TGTGCCAGCAGCTCTAGGGACACTGCCTACGAGCAGTACTTC. It codes for CASSSRDTAYEQYF.

The V gene is TRBV6-6, the J gene TRBJ2-7; TRBD1 might be the D (6 bases). V was clipped by 5 bases and J by 1 base, with 12 bases between them. CDR3 length: 14 residues. Germline CDR1 is MNHNY and CDR2 is SVGAGI (reference sequence). The chain's CDR3 is CASSTGIRSYEQYF. DNA for the CDR3: TGTGCCAGCAGTACAGGGATCCGTTCCTACGAGCAGTACTTC.

This clone appeared a single time. The genes are TRBV2 and TRBJ2-1; 9 nucleotides match TRBD1. From germline, CDR1 is SNHLY and CDR2 FYNNEI. The CDR3 runs 15 residues. With 3 bases clipped from V and 4 bases from J, the junction kept 4 bases outside the gene matches. CDR3 DNA: TGTGCCAGCAGTGAGGGACAGGGAAAGTACAATGAGCAGTTCTTC. Its translation is CASSEGQGKYNEQFF.

The CDR3 spells CASSIDPAGETQYF. CDR3 coding DNA: TGTGCCAGTAGTATAGATCCGGCGGGAGAGACCCAGTACTTC. The rearrangement links TRBV19 to TRBJ2-5; maybe TRBD2 (5 bases). Germline V lookup: CDR1 LNHDA, CDR2 SQIVND (reference sequence). Trimming pared 0 bases from V and 4 bases from J, leaving 9 bases between. This CDR3 is built from 14 residues.

V usage is TRBV4-2 and J usage is TRBJ2-5; 7 nucleotides align to TRBD1. Trimming removed 1 base from V and 5 bases from J; junction bases left unmatched: 10. This CDR3 spans 16 amino acids. Germline CDR1 is LGHNA and CDR2 is YNFKEQ. This CDR3 reads CASSQVEGATSETQYF. The CDR3 DNA is TGTGCCAGCAGCCAAGTAGAGGGGGCGACCTCGGAGACCCAGTACTTC.

The rearrangement joins TRBV9 to TRBJ1-1; 7 bases align to TRBD1. The CDR3 is 18 amino acids. Per germline, CDR1 SGDLS and CDR2 YYNGEE. With 0 bases clipped from V and 1 base from J, the junction kept 12 bases outside the gene matches. The CDR3 DNA sequence: TGTGCCAGCAGCGTAGTTCCGGGGGCAGGGGGAGGGAACACTGAAGCTTTCTTT. Translated, it gives CASSVVPGAGGGNTEAFF.

There are a few counts of this clone. V is TRBV6-5 and J is TRBJ1-4; weak D call: TRBD1 (6 bases). CDR3 size: 14 residues. Deletions cut 6 bases from V and 5 bases from J, with 13 bases between. CDR1 and CDR2 (germline): MNHEY, SVGAGI. Here the CDR3 DNA reads TGTGCCAGCAGCCAACTTACAGGGAATGAAAAACTGTTTTTT. This codes for CASSQLTGNEKLFF.

The CDR3 DNA reads as TGTGCCAGCAGCTTCGAGGGCTCTGGGGCCAACGTCCTGACTTTC. Translation gives CASSFEGSGANVLTF. This sequence joins TRBV5-4 and TRBJ2-6, with a weak D call TRBD2 (5 bases). The CDR3 covers 15 residues. The V and J ends lost 2 bases and 0 bases respectively, with 6 bases between them. Germline loops: CDR1 SGHNT, CDR2 YYREEE (reference sequence).

In DNA, the CDR3 is TGTGCCAGCAGCCCGACTAGCGGCGAGCAGTACTTC. Amino acid sequence: CASSPTSGEQYF. The rearrangement links TRBV5-4 to TRBJ2-7; 9 bases line up with TRBD2. This CDR3 has 12 residues. J was trimmed by 6 bases and V by 4 bases; bases with no gene match: 2. Germline V gene sequence: CDR1 SGHNT, CDR2 YYREEE (reference sequence).

The rearrangement uses TRBV6-6 and TRBJ1-2, with D perhaps matching TRBD1 (5 bases). The CDR3 has 13 amino acids. Germline values: CDR1 MNHNY, CDR2 SVGAGI (reference sequence). Trimming stripped 1 base from V and 8 bases from J, with 11 bases between. The CDR3, as DNA: TGTGCCAGCAGTTACTTGGGGCCGGAGGGCTACACCTTC. Its translation is CASSYLGPEGYTF.

The V call is TRBV10-3, the J call TRBJ2-2; 16 positions agree with TRBD2. Trimming removed 3 bases from V and 6 bases from J; junction bases left unmatched: 7. The CDR3 loop spans 18 amino acids. The germline V gene encodes CDR1 ENHRY and CDR2 SYGVKD. CDR3 region: CAISDPGLAGGLSGELFF. The CDR3 DNA reads as TGTGCCATCAGTGACCCGGGACTAGCGGGGGGGCTGTCCGGGGAGCTGTTTTTT.

Written as DNA, the CDR3 is TGTGCCAGAAGCTTGGTTAGGGACAGCTCCTACGAGCAGTACTTC. Protein product: CARSLVRDSSYEQYF. The J gene is TRBJ2-7, the V gene TRBV5-3; 7 bases fit TRBD1. TRBV5-3 is an ORF; its function is uncertain. V shed 0 bases and J 0 bases; nucleotides not matched to a gene: 3. The CDR3 covers 15 residues.

The J gene is TRBJ2-6, the V gene TRBV10-1; D is perhaps TRBD2 (5 bases). CDR1 WNHNN and CDR2 SYGVQD come from the germline V gene (reference sequence). The V end lost 6 bases, the J end lost 6 bases, and 15 bases lay between the germline ends. This CDR3 region has 15 residues. The CDR3 region has the DNA TGCGCCAGCAGGCCAGGAGGACCTCTGGCCAACGTCCTGACTTTC. It codes for CASRPGGPLANVLTF.

The chain is built from TRBV5-1 and TRBJ2-1; 7 nucleotides align to TRBD1. The CDR3 has 16 residues. Germline assignment: CDR1 SGHRS and CDR2 YFSETQ. Germline trimming cut 4 bases from V and 0 bases from J; bases unmatched to any gene: 7. The CDR3 sequence: CASSLLQGSSYNEQFF. DNA of the CDR3: TGCGCCAGCAGCCTTTTACAGGGGAGCTCCTACAATGAGCAGTTCTTC.

V and J are TRBV11-2 and TRBJ2-5; a weak D match, TRBD2 (6 bases). With 5 bases removed from V and 0 bases from J, the gap between germline ends came to 19 bases. Germline CDR1 and CDR2: SGHAT and FQNNGV. The CDR3 sequence is 17 residues long. DNA for the CDR3: TGTGCCAGCAGCGCCGAGGGGCGGCGGGGAAACCAAGAGACCCAGTACTTC. Translation gives CASSAEGRRGNQETQYF. The whole variable domain, filled in from reference TRBV11-2 and TRBJ2-5, reads EAGVAQSPRYKIIEKRQSVAFWCNPISGHATLYWYQQILGQGPKLLIQFQNNGVVDDSQLPKDRFSAERLKGVDSTLKIQPAKLEDSAVYLCASSAEGRRGNQETQYFGPGTRLLVL.

The genes are TRBV10-1 and TRBJ2-3; TRBD2 agrees at 8 bases. The J segment lost 6 bases and the V segment lost 7 bases, leaving 12 bases of the junction unmatched. Per germline, CDR1 WNHNN and CDR2 SYGVQD (reference sequence). CDR3 size: 15 residues. CDR3 nucleotide sequence: TGCGCCAGCATTCCCGGACCAGCGGGAGTGGATACGCAGTATTTT. It codes for CASIPGPAGVDTQYF.

V gene TRBV5-1 combines with J gene TRBJ2-5, with TRBD2 as a possible D gene (7 bases). Judging by the DNA end, TRBJ2-7 fits better; the J call may be wrong. CDR1 is SGHRS, CDR2 YFSETQ, per germline. The CDR3 has 13 residues. The CDR3 DNA sequence: TGCGCCAGCAGCCCGGGGGGCACCTACGAGCAGTACTTC. Protein sequence: CASSPGGTYEQYF.

This clone was recorded a few times. The CDR3 DNA reads TGCGCCAGCAGCCATGGGACAGCGCAAAATACTGAAGCTTTCTTT. Translated, it gives CASSHGTAQNTEAFF. V and J are TRBV4-3 and TRBJ1-1; 7 nucleotides match TRBD1. Per the germline V gene, CDR1 is LGHNA and CDR2 is YSLEER. CDR3 size: 15 residues. The ends lost 3 bases at V and 5 bases at J; junction bases unmatched: 9.

The chain is built from TRBV6-1 and TRBJ1-2, with no clear D. The CDR3 runs 14 residues. The V gene lost 6 bases and the J gene lost 4 bases, with 15 bases spanning the gap. The germline gives CDR1 MNHNS, CDR2 SASEGT. The CDR3 DNA sequence: TGTGCCAGCAGCCTAGGACGGAGGATCTATGGCTACACCTTC. Its translation is CASSLGRRIYGYTF.

This chain's CDR3 is CASSLEGATRGEQFF. The CDR3, as DNA: TGTGCCAGCAGCTTAGAGGGGGCCACTAGGGGAGAGCAGTTCTTC. V and J are TRBV7-2 and TRBJ2-1, with TRBD1 matching 7 bases. After removal of 1 base from V and 10 bases from J, the junction contained 10 bases not matched to a gene. The CDR3 is 15 amino acids. The germline CDR1 and CDR2 sequences are SGHTA and FQGNSA.

Points on this clone: The germline gene is not matched at one end of the junction; a read error may be the cause. The genes are TRBV11-3 and TRBJ2-7; no firm D call. Germline-derived CDR1 and CDR2 are SGHNT and YENEEA. CDR3 size: 13 residues. CDR3 region: CASSLVGLGPPRF. The CDR3 DNA reads as TGTGCCAGCAGCTTAGTTGGTCTAGGTCCGCCGCGGTTC.

V is TRBV6-6 and J is TRBJ2-1; weak D call: TRBD1 (5 bases). This CDR3 has 16 amino acids. V lost 5 bases and J 3 bases, leaving 17 bases between the germline ends. CDR1 and CDR2 (germline): MNHNY, SVGAGI (reference sequence). Here the CDR3 DNA reads TGTGCCAGCAGTGGGGTGGGGCCCGGTTACTACAATGAGCAGTTCTTC. It specifies CASSGVGPGYYNEQFF.

This sequence joins TRBV11-2 and TRBJ2-1, with 12 bases fitting TRBD1. Germline V gives CDR1 SGHAT, CDR2 FQNNGV. This CDR3 comprises 15 residues. V was clipped by 5 bases and J by 8 bases; unmatched bases: 7. For the CDR3, the DNA is TGTGCCAGCAGCAGCCGGGACAGGGGGCGGGATGAGCAGTTCTTC. Protein sequence: CASSSRDRGRDEQFF.

The chain is built from TRBV29-1 and TRBJ1-1; 7 bases fit TRBD1. The CDR3 runs to 12 residues. The V gene's germline CDR1 is SQVTM and CDR2 ANQGSEA. J gave up 6 bases and V 7 bases, and 8 bases lay outside the gene matches. The CDR3 DNA is TGCAGCGGCCGGGACAGAACATCTGAAGCTTTCTTT. Its translation is CSGRDRTSEAFF.

DNA for the CDR3: TGTGCCAGCAGTTTTGGTAGCGGGACTACAGATACGCAGTATTTT. It specifies CASSFGSGTTDTQYF. The genes are TRBV27 and TRBJ2-3; 8 bases are a match to TRBD2. Germline V gives CDR1 MNHEY, CDR2 SMNVEV (reference sequence). Trimming cost V 3 bases and J 3 bases; bases outside gene matches: 5. CDR3 size: 15 residues.

The chain couples TRBV11-3 to TRBJ2-1, with TRBD2 matching 15 bases. J lost 8 bases, V lost 5 bases, and 7 bases had no gene match. Germline CDR1 reads SGHNT; CDR2 reads YENEEA. This CDR3 contains 16 residues. CDR3 in amino acids: CASSPWTSGRVDEQFF. CDR3 coding DNA: TGTGCCAGCAGCCCTTGGACTAGCGGGAGGGTTGATGAGCAGTTCTTC. The complete variable domain, with remaining parts taken from reference TRBV11-3 and TRBJ2-1, reads EAGVVQSPRYKIIEKKQPVAFWCNPISGHNTLYWYLQNLGQGPELLIRYENEEAVDDSQLPKDRFSAERLKGVDSTLKIQPAELGDSAVYLCASSPWTSGRVDEQFFGPGTRLTVL.

The chain combines TRBV27 with TRBJ1-1, with D possibly being TRBD1 (5 bases). V lost 2 bases and J lost 4, with 11 bases in between. The V gene's germline CDR1 is MNHEY and CDR2 SMNVEV (reference sequence). The length of the CDR3 is 14 residues. The CDR3 reads CASSLRGWGTEAFF. In DNA form, the CDR3 reads TGTGCCAGCAGTTTAAGGGGTTGGGGCACTGAAGCTTTCTTT.

This chain links TRBV15 with TRBJ2-6; D is uncertain. CDR3 length: 16 amino acids. V was trimmed by 1 base and J by 1 base, leaving 8 bases between them. Germline loops: CDR1 LNHNV, CDR2 YYDKDF (reference sequence). The CDR3 region has the DNA TGTGCCACCAGCAGAGTAGTGACATCTGGGGCCAACGTCCTGACTTTC. Its protein product is CATSRVVTSGANVLTF.

The chain recombines TRBV19 with TRBJ2-6, with D perhaps TRBD1 (6 bases). CDR1 is LNHDA and CDR2 is SQIVND in the germline V gene (reference sequence). V was pared by 4 bases and J by 4 bases, with 14 bases between. This CDR3 is built from 16 residues. The CDR3 sequence: CASSTYRVGGANVLTF. The CDR3 DNA reads TGTGCCAGTAGTACCTACAGGGTCGGAGGGGCCAACGTCCTGACTTTC. Looking up the rest from reference TRBV19 and TRBJ2-6 gives the full variable domain: DGGITQSPKYLFRKEGQNVTLSCEQNLNHDAMYWYRQDPGQGLRLIYYSQIVNDFQKGDIAEGYSVSREKKESFPLTVTSAQKNPTAFYLCASSTYRVGGANVLTFGAGSRLTVL.